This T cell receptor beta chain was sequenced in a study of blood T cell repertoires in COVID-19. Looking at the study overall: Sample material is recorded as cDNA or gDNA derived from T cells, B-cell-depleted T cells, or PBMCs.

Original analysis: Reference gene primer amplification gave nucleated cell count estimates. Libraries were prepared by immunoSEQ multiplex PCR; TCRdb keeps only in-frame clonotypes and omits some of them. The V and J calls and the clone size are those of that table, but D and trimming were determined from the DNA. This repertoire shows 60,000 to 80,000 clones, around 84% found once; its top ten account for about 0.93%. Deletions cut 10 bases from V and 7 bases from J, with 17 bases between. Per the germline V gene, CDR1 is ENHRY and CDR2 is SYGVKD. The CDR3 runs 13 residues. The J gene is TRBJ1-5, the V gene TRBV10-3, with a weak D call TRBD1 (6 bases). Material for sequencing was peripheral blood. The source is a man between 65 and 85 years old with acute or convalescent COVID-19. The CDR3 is CATQGRVGQPQHF. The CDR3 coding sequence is TGTGCCACTCAGGGGCGGGTCGGCCAGCCCCAGCATTTT.